This TCR beta chain was found in a study of T-cell memory formation after mild COVID-19. Study summary: Clusters of TCRs were largely donor specific.

Study conclusions and caveats: Contracting CD4+ clones were located mainly in CM and EM, and CD8+ clones in EMRA. Balance between CD4 and CD8 was seen in clones contracting day 15 to 85, and a CD4+ lean was seen in later expanders.

5'RACE, which relied on constant-segment primers, yielded TCR alpha and TCR beta cDNA libraries carrying sample barcodes and UMIs. TCRdb reprocessed the 5' RACE reads with MiXCR, giving one entry per CDR3 protein. The table includes 190,000 or so distinct CDR3 sequences, 20% to 25% detected once. The table lists this clonotype with a few counts. Its antigen is not known. Germline values: CDR1 SGHRS, CDR2 YFSETQ. The CDR3 has 13 residues. V lost 6 bases to trimming and J lost 0 bases, with 9 bases between them. Sequenced sample: PBMCs or a T cell subset sorted from them (not recorded which). The TCR originated in an adult woman who had mild COVID-19 (a few samples of this study predate the infection). Cell type and time point are not known. This rearrangement joins TRBV5-1 to TRBJ2-5; D is unclear. CDR3 bases: TGCGCCAGCAACCGTCAGTACCAAGAGACCCAGTACTTC. Protein product: CASNRQYQETQYF.